The 20 T cell receptor beta chains reported below all come from one sample, sequenced in a study of blood T cell repertoires in COVID-19. Profiling relied on immunoSEQ multiplex PCR, and the TCRdb table lists in-frame clones only, not all of them. The sample lists about 260,000 clones, 85% to 90% occurring once. The sequencing input was peripheral blood. These TCRs come from a middle-aged woman who had recovered from COVID-19.

The V call is TRBV11-2, the J call TRBJ2-7; TRBD1 aligns across 8 bases. This CDR3 comprises 15 residues. From germline, CDR1 is SGHAT and CDR2 FQNNGV. The V gene end was trimmed by 4 bases and the J gene end by 2 bases; junction bases not matched to a gene: 7. CDR3 amino acids: CASSSDRGHPYEQYF. The CDR3 nucleotides are TGTGCCAGCAGCTCAGACAGGGGTCACCCCTACGAGCAGTACTTC.

V and J are TRBV6-5 and TRBJ2-7; D remains ambiguous. The germline V gene encodes CDR1 MNHEY and CDR2 SVGAGI. The CDR3 sequence is 11 residues long. The V gene lost 0 bases and the J gene lost 7 bases, with 4 bases spanning the gap. CDR3 in amino acids: CASSYSREQYF. CDR3 in DNA: TGTGCCAGCAGTTACTCGAGGGAGCAGTACTTC.

In DNA form, the CDR3 reads TGTGCCACCGGTAGATGGGCCACTGAAGCTTTCTTT. Its translation: CATGRWATEAFF. This sequence joins TRBV19 and TRBJ1-1, with D hard to call. The germline V gene has CDR1 LNHDA and CDR2 SQIVND (reference sequence). This CDR3 region has 12 residues. The V end lost 10 bases, the J end lost 4 bases, and 13 bases lay between the germline ends.

The chain combines TRBV6-2 or TRBV6-3 with TRBJ2-1; 13 bases match TRBD2. This CDR3 has 18 residues. Looked up from germline, CDR1 is MNHEY and CDR2 is SVGEGT. V shed 2 bases, J shed 8 bases, and the junction held 12 bases outside the gene matches. The DNA for the CDR3 is TGTGCCAGCAGTTACGACCTGAGGGGACTAGCGGGGATTGATGAGCAGTTCTTC. It encodes CASSYDLRGLAGIDEQFF.

J is TRBJ1-5 and V is TRBV6-5; perhaps TRBD1 as D (6 bases). The germline V gene encodes CDR1 MNHEY and CDR2 SVGAGI. V lost 8 bases to trimming and J lost 0 bases, with 11 bases between them. The CDR3 is made up of 14 amino acids. This CDR3 reads CASQDSFSNQPQHF. In DNA, the CDR3 is TGTGCCAGCCAGGACAGCTTTAGCAATCAGCCCCAGCATTTT.

This sequence joins TRBV9 and TRBJ1-2, with D perhaps matching TRBD1 (6 bases). Germline CDR1 and CDR2: SGDLS and YYNGEE. The CDR3 loop spans 21 amino acids. Deletions cut 4 bases from V and 9 bases from J, with 40 bases between. CDR3 in DNA: TGTGCCAGCAGCCACCCCTTGGGAGGGGGAGACAAATCGTATGGTCGGGCTAGCTACACCTTC. Amino acid sequence: CASSHPLGGGDKSYGRASYTF.

The rearrangement uses TRBV14 and TRBJ2-3; D possibly corresponds to TRBD1 (6 bases). The V end was cut by 8 bases, the J end by 3 bases, with 18 bases between. This CDR3 spans 15 amino acids. Germline V gene sequence: CDR1 SGHDN, CDR2 FVKESK. The CDR3 region has the DNA TGTGCCAGCGTCCGACAACAGGGCGGTACAGATACGCAGTATTTT. It translates to CASVRQQGGTDTQYF.

The gene calls are TRBV12-3 or TRBV12-4 and TRBJ2-7; 8 bases match TRBD1. V trimming: 6 bases; J trimming: 3 bases; junction bases outside the gene matches: 4. The CDR3 length is 13 residues. CDR3 nucleotides: TGTGCCAGCAGCCTACAGGGGGACTACGAGCAGTACTTC. Amino acids: CASSLQGDYEQYF.

In regard to this clone: This specimen includes other DNA sequences encoding the same CDR3. This chain uses TRBV29-1 with TRBJ2-3, with D possibly matching TRBD2 (7 bases). The germline V gene encodes CDR1 SQVTM and CDR2 ANQGSEA. Trimming removed 6 bases at V and 3 bases at J, with 16 bases between. This CDR3 region has 14 residues. The CDR3 loop reads CSVTSGGATDTQYF. Written as DNA, the CDR3 is TGCAGCGTCACGAGTGGGGGGGCGACAGATACGCAGTATTTT.

The chain has TRBV11-2 and TRBJ1-6; D is uncertain. Germline CDR1 is SGHAT and CDR2 is FQNNGV. V was cut by 2 bases and J by 1 base, with 3 bases left in between. CDR3 length equals 14 residues. The CDR3: CASSLTSYNSPLHF. CDR3 bases: TGTGCCAGCAGCTTAACATCCTATAATTCACCCCTCCACTTT.

This clone occurred once. The chain employs TRBV2 and TRBJ1-5; no firm D call. The CDR3 spans 14 residues. Trimming took off 7 bases at V and 4 bases at J, with 14 bases between the two ends. From germline, CDR1 is SNHLY and CDR2 FYNNEI. DNA of the CDR3: TGTGCCAGCACCTCGATCCGGTTGAATCAGCCCCAGCATTTT. As protein: CASTSIRLNQPQHF.

The chain links TRBV11-2 to TRBJ2-7; D is possibly TRBD1 (6 bases). V lost 6 bases, J lost 1 base, and 10 bases lay in between. The germline gives CDR1 SGHAT, CDR2 FQNNGV. The CDR3 loop spans 13 amino acids. The CDR3 sequence: CASSSDRSYEQYF. The CDR3 coding sequence is TGTGCCAGCAGTTCCGACAGGTCCTACGAGCAGTACTTC.

The J gene is TRBJ2-3, the V gene TRBV6-5; no definite D call. With 0 bases removed from V and 2 bases from J, the gap between germline ends came to 6 bases. The CDR3 extends over 14 amino acids. Germline lookup yields CDR1 MNHEY and CDR2 SVGAGI. CDR3 sequence (DNA): TGTGCCAGCAGTTACTCGGCTGACACAGATACGCAGTATTTT. The encoded protein is CASSYSADTDTQYF.

The chain is built from TRBV7-8 and TRBJ2-1, with TRBD2 as a possible D gene (5 bases). The V and J ends lost 2 bases and 2 bases respectively, with 13 bases between them. CDR1 and CDR2 from the germline V gene are SGHVS and FQNEAQ. The CDR3 contains 16 residues. CDR3 residues: CASSLFRGITYNEQFF. The DNA of the CDR3 is TGTGCCAGCAGCTTATTTCGGGGTATAACCTACAATGAGCAGTTCTTC.

The gene calls are TRBV5-1 and TRBJ2-1; 8 bases are shared with TRBD1. Germline CDR1 is SGHRS and CDR2 is YFSETQ. This CDR3 comprises 14 residues. J gave up 8 bases and V 3 bases, and 7 bases lay outside the gene matches. The CDR3 here is CASSWGTGPDEQFF. In DNA form, the CDR3 reads TGCGCCAGCAGCTGGGGGACAGGTCCAGATGAGCAGTTCTTC.

The chain links TRBV7-3 to TRBJ2-1; no definite D call. V lost 2 bases and J 1 base, leaving 9 bases between the germline ends. The CDR3 is made up of 15 amino acids. The germline gives CDR1 SGHTA, CDR2 FQGTGA. The CDR3 protein is CASSLRSSSYNEQFF. DNA for the CDR3: TGTGCCAGCAGCTTACGGAGTTCTTCCTACAATGAGCAGTTCTTC.

Regarding this clone: This specimen includes other DNA sequences encoding the same CDR3. The CDR3 bases are TGTGCCAGCAGCCGACAGGGGTCCTACGAGCAGTACTTC. It encodes CASSRQGSYEQYF. The J gene is TRBJ2-7, the V gene TRBV5-4; 8 bases are a match to TRBD1. Unmatched junction bases numbered 1, after V lost 4 bases and J lost 1 base. This CDR3 comprises 13 residues. In germline, CDR1 is SGHNT, CDR2 YYREEE (reference sequence).

The chain joins TRBV18 to TRBJ2-2; possibly TRBD2 for D (7 bases). This CDR3 contains 16 residues. V was cut by 3 bases and J by 6 bases, with 17 bases left in between. Germline V CDR1 and CDR2: KGHSH, LQKENI. Written as DNA, the CDR3 is TGTGCCAGCTCACCCCTACGGGGGGCGATGGCCGGGGAGCTGTTTTTT. Protein product: CASSPLRGAMAGELFF. Full variable domain (outside the CDR3, taken from reference TRBV18 and TRBJ2-2): NAGVMQNPRHLVRRRGQEARLRCSPMKGHSHVYWYRQLPEEGLKFMVYLQKENIIDESGMPKERFSAEFPKEGPSILRIQQVVRGDSAAYFCASSPLRGAMAGELFFGEGSRLTVL.

V gene TRBV4-1 combines with J gene TRBJ2-2; TRBD2 aligns across 9 bases. The germline gives CDR1 MGHRA, CDR2 YSYEKL. With 1 base clipped from V and 6 bases from J, the junction kept 9 bases outside the gene matches. The CDR3 extends over 17 amino acids. CDR3 sequence (DNA): TGCGCCAGCAGCCAAGGGCGGGGGGGCCAAAAGTCCGGGGAGCTGTTTTTT. As protein: CASSQGRGGQKSGELFF.

The genes are TRBV7-8 and TRBJ2-1; possible D gene TRBD1, 5 bases. Germline V gene data show CDR1 as SGHVS and CDR2 as FQNEAQ. V dropped 5 bases and J dropped 6 bases, with 11 bases sitting between them. The CDR3 sequence is 13 residues long. CDR3 coding DNA: TGTGCCAGCAGCCCGGACACCTCCAATGAGCAGTTCTTC. Its translation is CASSPDTSNEQFF. Using reference TRBV7-8 and TRBJ2-1 for the parts outside the CDR3, the full variable domain is GAGVSQSPRYKVAKRGQDVALRCDPISGHVSLFWYQQALGQGPEFLTYFQNEAQLDKSGLPSDRFFAERPEGSVSTLKIQRTQQEDSAVYLCASSPDTSNEQFFGPGTRLTVL.